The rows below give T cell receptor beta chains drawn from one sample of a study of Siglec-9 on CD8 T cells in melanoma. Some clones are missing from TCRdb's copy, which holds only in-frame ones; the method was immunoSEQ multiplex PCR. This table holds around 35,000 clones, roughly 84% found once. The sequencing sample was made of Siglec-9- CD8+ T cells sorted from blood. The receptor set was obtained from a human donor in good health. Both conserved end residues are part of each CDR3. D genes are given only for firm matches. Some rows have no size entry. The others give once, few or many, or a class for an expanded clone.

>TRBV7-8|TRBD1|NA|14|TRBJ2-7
TGTGCCAGCAGCCCCCTACAGGGGCCCTACGAGCAGTACTTC
CASSPLQGPYEQYF
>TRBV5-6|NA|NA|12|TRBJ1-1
TGTGCCAGCACCCGAGGGAACACTGAAGCTTTCTTT
CASTRGNTEAFF
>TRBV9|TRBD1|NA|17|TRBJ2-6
TGTGCCAGCAGCGACCATGGACAGGGGACTGGGGCCAACGTCCTGACTTTC
CASSDHGQGTGANVLTF
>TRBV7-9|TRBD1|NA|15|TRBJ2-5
TGTGCCAGCAGCTACGGACAGGGAACCGAAGAGACCCAGTACTTC
CASSYGQGTEETQYF
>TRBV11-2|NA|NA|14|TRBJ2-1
TGTGCCAGCAGCTCTGGACACTTTGGTAATGAGCAGTTCTTC
CASSSGHFGNEQFF
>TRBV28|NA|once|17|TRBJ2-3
TGTGCCAGCAGCCTCCCACGGACTACCTTGAAGGCAGATACGCAGTATTTT
CASSLPRTTLKADTQYF
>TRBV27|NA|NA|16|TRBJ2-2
TGTGCCAGCAGTGCCACCGGGAGAGGGCCCACCGGGGAGCTGTTTTTT
CASSATGRGPTGELFF
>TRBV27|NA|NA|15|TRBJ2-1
TGTGCCAGCAGTTTAGTCCGAACCTCCTACAATGAGCAGTTCTTC
CASSLVRTSYNEQFF
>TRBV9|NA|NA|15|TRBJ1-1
TGTGCCAGCAGCGGGCGAGGCGGTCGATACACTGAAGCTTTCTTT
CASSGRGGRYTEAFF
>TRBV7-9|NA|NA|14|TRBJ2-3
TGTGCCAGCAGCGTGGGTAGGGGCACAGATACGCAGTATTTT
CASSVGRGTDTQYF
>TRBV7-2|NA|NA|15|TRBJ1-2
TGTGCCAGCAGCTTAGGCCCTCTCTCTAACTATGGCTACACCTTC
CASSLGPLSNYGYTF
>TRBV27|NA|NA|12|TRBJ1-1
TGTGCCAGTGGTACCTCGGGCACTGAAGCTTTCTTT
CASGTSGTEAFF
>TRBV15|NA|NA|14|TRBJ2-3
TGTGCCACCAGCAGAGCCCCAGGGTCAGATACGCAGTATTTT
CATSRAPGSDTQYF
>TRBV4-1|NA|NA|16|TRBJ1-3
TGCGCCAGCAGCCAAGGAACAGGCGTATCTGGAAACACCATATATTTT
CASSQGTGVSGNTIYF
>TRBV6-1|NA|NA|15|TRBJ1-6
TGTGCCAGCAGTGAAGACAGGGACTATAATTCACCCCTCCACTTT
CASSEDRDYNSPLHF